This is a list of T cell receptor beta chains from one sample in a study of blood T cell repertoires in COVID-19. Profiling relied on immunoSEQ multiplex PCR, and the TCRdb table lists in-frame clones only, not all of them. The table records about 140,000 clones, 75% to 90% of them present only once. The sample consisted of peripheral blood. These receptors all stem from a woman aged 45-59 years with acute or convalescent COVID-19. CDR3s include the opening cysteine and the closing phenylalanine or tryptophan. The order of the fields is J gene, V gene, D gene, clone size, CDR3 DNA, CDR3 protein. D genes are given only for firm matches. Clone size, where shown, is once, few, many, or a class for clones that have expanded.

TRBJ1-5 TRBV24-1 TRBD1 - TGTGCCACCAGCGTTACAGGGGATCAGCCCCAGCATTTT CATSVTGDQPQHF
TRBJ1-2 TRBV5-1 - - TGCGCCAGCAGCTTTGAAGGGGGAGTTGGCTACACCTTC CASSFEGGVGYTF
TRBJ2-2 TRBV7-2 TRBD2 - TGTGCCAGCAGCCGTTCGACTAGCGGGGGGAACACCGGGGAGCTGTTTTTT CASSRSTSGGNTGELFF
TRBJ1-1 TRBV9 - - TGTGCCAGCAGCCCCGTAGGGACATACACCACTGAAGCTTTCTTT CASSPVGTYTTEAFF
TRBJ1-6 TRBV5-4 - - TGTGCCAGCAGATTCCTGCAGGGTTCCTATAATTCACCCCTCCACTTT CASRFLQGSYNSPLHF
TRBJ1-2 TRBV7-6 - - TGTGCCAGCAGCCTCCAGGGAAACACTAACTATGGCTACACCTTC CASSLQGNTNYGYTF
TRBJ2-1 TRBV27 TRBD2 once TGTGCCAGCAGTTTACCTGGACTAGCGGGAGTGTTTGAGCAGTTCTTC CASSLPGLAGVFEQFF
TRBJ2-7 TRBV5-1 TRBD1 - TGCGCCAGCAGCCATGGACAGGCCTACGAGCAGTACTTC CASSHGQAYEQYF
TRBJ2-7 TRBV3-1/TRBV3-2 TRBD1 - TGTGCCAGCAGCCCCATGACCGGGACAGGGTTCAACGAGCAGTACTTC CASSPMTGTGFNEQYF
TRBJ1-2 TRBV7-9 - - TGTGCCAGCAACGGCGGGGGAGTCCTTAACTATGGCTACACCTTC CASNGGGVLNYGYTF
TRBJ1-5 TRBV6-4 - - TGTGCCAGCAGTGAGGCGGGTACTGGGCAGCCCCAGCATTTT CASSEAGTGQPQHF
TRBJ1-4 TRBV18 TRBD1 - TGTGCCAGCTCAATTGGAGGGGGCTGGAATGAAAAACTGTTTTTT CASSIGGGWNEKLFF
TRBJ1-4 TRBV5-1 TRBD1 once TGCGCCAGCAGCCCGGACAGGGAGACCATGGAACTGTTTTTT CASSPDRETMELFF
TRBJ2-2 TRBV5-1 TRBD1 - TGCGCCAGCAGCTTGGTGGCACAGGGGAATACCGGGGAGCTGTTTTTT CASSLVAQGNTGELFF
TRBJ1-1 TRBV5-1 TRBD1 - TGCGCCAGCAGCAGGGACAGGGTCGAGAACACTGAAGCTTTCTTT CASSRDRVENTEAFF
TRBJ2-3 TRBV2 TRBD2 - TGTGCCAGCAGCCCGGGACTAGCGGTTTCAGATACGCAGTATTTT CASSPGLAVSDTQYF
TRBJ1-2 TRBV18 - once TGTGCCAGCTCACCGGCGGGGACCAACTATGGCTACACCTTC CASSPAGTNYGYTF
TRBJ2-5 TRBV5-6 - - TGTGCCAGCAGCTTGTCTCCTGCACAGGAGACCCAGTACTTC CASSLSPAQETQYF
TRBJ2-2 TRBV7-6 - once TGTGCCAGCAGCCCGGTCTTGGACACCGGGGAGCTGTTTTTT CASSPVLDTGELFF
TRBJ2-1 TRBV7-9 - - TGTGCCAGCAGCGCCAGGACAGCCGGTTATGAGCAGTTCTTC CASSARTAGYEQFF
TRBJ1-4 TRBV3-1/TRBV3-2 - - TGTGCCAGCAGCCAGCCAGGGGATGTTTATGAAAAACTGTTTTTT CASSQPGDVYEKLFF
TRBJ2-7 TRBV27 TRBD2 - TGTGCCAGCAGTTTTTTCCTAGCGGGAGGGCCCTACGAGCAGTACTTC CASSFFLAGGPYEQYF
TRBJ2-3 TRBV2 TRBD1 - TGTGCCAACCCCCTTGGACAGGGGGACTTCACAGATACGCAGTATTTT CANPLGQGDFTDTQYF
TRBJ2-5 TRBV3-1/TRBV3-2 TRBD1 - TGTGCCAGCACCCTTGGGGACAGCTCCCTCCAAGAGACCCAGTACTTC CASTLGDSSLQETQYF
TRBJ2-3 TRBV9 - - TGTGCCAGCAGCGTACTTAGCCTCCGGGATACGCAGTATTTT CASSVLSLRDTQYF
TRBJ2-1 TRBV18 - - TGTGCCAGCTCACCACAGCCCGGGCGGGTCAATGAGCAGTTCTTC CASSPQPGRVNEQFF
TRBJ2-7 TRBV3-1/TRBV3-2 TRBD2 - TGTGCCAGCAGCCAAGTCTTAGCGGGAGGGCCTGGGGAGCGGTACTTC CASSQVLAGGPGERYF
TRBJ2-1 TRBV7-9 TRBD2 - TGTGCCAGCAGCTTAACCCCGGGACTAGCGGGAGTGGGCAATGAGCAGTTCTTC CASSLTPGLAGVGNEQFF
TRBJ1-4 TRBV5-1 TRBD1 once TGCGCCAGCAGCTTCCAGGGGGTGACGACTAATGAAAAACTGTTTTTT CASSFQGVTTNEKLFF
TRBJ2-7 TRBV9 TRBD1 - TGTGCCAGCAGCAATACCGGGACAGGGGCCTACGAGCAGTACTTC CASSNTGTGAYEQYF
TRBJ1-1 TRBV7-8 - few TGTGCCAGCAGCTTAACCCGAGACGGGGGGAACACTGAAGCTTTCTTT CASSLTRDGGNTEAFF
TRBJ2-2 TRBV28 TRBD2 - TGTGCCAGCAGTGATCCGGGACTAGCCGGCACCGGGGAGCTGTTTTTT CASSDPGLAGTGELFF
TRBJ2-3 TRBV7-3 TRBD2 - TGTGCCAGCAGCCCCGGCGGGGGGGCGACAGATACGCAGTATTTT CASSPGGGATDTQYF
TRBJ2-2 TRBV10-3 - once TGTGCCATCAGTGACCTGGTGGGCAGAAACACCGGGGAGCTGTTTTTT CAISDLVGRNTGELFF
TRBJ1-5 TRBV4-1 - - TGCGCCAGCAGCCAAGGGGGAGGGTATCAGCCCCAGCATTTT CASSQGGGYQPQHF
TRBJ2-1 TRBV24-1 TRBD1 - TGTGCCACCAGGGGACAGGGCTACAATGAGCAGTTCTTC CATRGQGYNEQFF
TRBJ1-2 TRBV2 - - TGTGCCACCCTGATGGACAGAGGCAACTATGGCTACACCTTC CATLMDRGNYGYTF
TRBJ1-4 TRBV28 TRBD1 - TGTGCCAGCAGTTTTAGGACAGGGAGGGGTGGAACTAATGAAAAACTGTTTTTT CASSFRTGRGGTNEKLFF
TRBJ2-1 TRBV5-1 TRBD2 - TGCGCCAGCACCTGGGGTAGCGGGGGATTATACAATGAGCAGTTCTTC CASTWGSGGLYNEQFF
TRBJ1-2 TRBV11-2 - - TGTGCCAGCAGCTCGGGACACCCTTACTATGGCTACACCTTC CASSSGHPYYGYTF
TRBJ1-2 TRBV7-9 TRBD1 - TGTGCCAGCAGCTTAGTCGGGACAGAGTATGGCTACACCTTC CASSLVGTEYGYTF
TRBJ1-2 TRBV11-2 TRBD1 - TGTGCCAGCAGCGCCCGACAGGGGGCGGGCGATGGCTACACCTTC CASSARQGAGDGYTF
TRBJ2-4 TRBV7-9 TRBD1 - TGTGCCAGCAGCACGACAGGGACCCAAAACATTCAGTACTTC CASSTTGTQNIQYF
TRBJ2-4 TRBV6-5 - - TGTGCCAGCAGTCAGTTTGACATTCAGTACTTC CASSQFDIQYF
TRBJ1-2 TRBV7-9 - once TGTGCCAGCAGCTTAATTTCGCCAGGCAACTATGGCTACACCTTC CASSLISPGNYGYTF
TRBJ1-1 TRBV10-3 TRBD1 - TGTGCCATCAGCCCTGGACAGGGGGTGGGCACTGAAGCTTTCTTT CAISPGQGVGTEAFF
TRBJ1-2 TRBV6-1 - - TGTGCCAGCAGTGAAATAACTGAATTGACAGACTCTAACTATGGCTACACCTTC CASSEITELTDSNYGYTF
TRBJ2-2 TRBV7-7 - - TGTGCTAGCAGACCCGGTCCTTACACCGGGGAGCTGTTTTTT CASRPGPYTGELFF
TRBJ2-2 TRBV6-6 - - TGTGCCACTCGACCGAACCGACTGAACACCGGGGAGCTGTTTTTT CATRPNRLNTGELFF
TRBJ1-1 TRBV6-5 TRBD1 - TGTGCCAGCAGATTAGCACAGGGGGCAATGACTGAAGCTTTCTTT CASRLAQGAMTEAFF
TRBJ1-3 TRBV9 - once TGTGCCAGCAGCGTAGCTAACCGAAACACCATATATTTT CASSVANRNTIYF
TRBJ2-5 TRBV7-9 - few TGTGCCAGCAACGAAATGGCAGGGGTCTTAGGTGGAGAGACCCAGTACTTC CASNEMAGVLGGETQYF
TRBJ1-6 TRBV7-6 - - TGTGCCAGCAGCTTAGGTGGGCCGATCCTTAATTCACCCCTCCACTTT CASSLGGPILNSPLHF